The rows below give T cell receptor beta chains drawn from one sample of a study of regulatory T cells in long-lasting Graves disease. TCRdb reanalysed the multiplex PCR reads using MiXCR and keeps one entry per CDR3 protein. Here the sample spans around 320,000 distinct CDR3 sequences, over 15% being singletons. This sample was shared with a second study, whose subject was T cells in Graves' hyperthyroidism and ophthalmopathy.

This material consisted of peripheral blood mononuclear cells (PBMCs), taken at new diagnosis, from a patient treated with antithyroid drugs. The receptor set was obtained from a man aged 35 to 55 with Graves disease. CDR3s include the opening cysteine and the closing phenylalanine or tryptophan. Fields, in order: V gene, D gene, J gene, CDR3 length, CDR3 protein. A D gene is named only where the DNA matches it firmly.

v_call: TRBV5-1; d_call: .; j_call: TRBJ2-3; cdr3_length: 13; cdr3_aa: CASSFVFADTQYF
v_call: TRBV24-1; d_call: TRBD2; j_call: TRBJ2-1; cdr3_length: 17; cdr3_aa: CATTSTTERGGVYEQFF
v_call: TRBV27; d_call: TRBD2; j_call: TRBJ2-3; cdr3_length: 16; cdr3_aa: CASSASGTRGTDTQYF
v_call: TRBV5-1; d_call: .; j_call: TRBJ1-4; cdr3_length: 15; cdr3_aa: CASSLIWGTSEKLFF
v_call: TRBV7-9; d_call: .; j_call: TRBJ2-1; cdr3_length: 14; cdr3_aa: CASSSAALPEGQFF
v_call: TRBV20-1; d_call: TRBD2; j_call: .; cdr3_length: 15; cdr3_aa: CSAPPNSGREETQYF
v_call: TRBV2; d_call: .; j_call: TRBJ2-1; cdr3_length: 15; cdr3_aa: CASSSSGTLSNEQFF
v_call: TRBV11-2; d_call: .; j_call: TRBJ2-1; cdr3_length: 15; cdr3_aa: CASSLDPEDTNEQFF
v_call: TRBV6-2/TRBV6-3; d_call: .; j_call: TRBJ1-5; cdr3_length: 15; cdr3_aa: CASSDLGLGNQPQHF
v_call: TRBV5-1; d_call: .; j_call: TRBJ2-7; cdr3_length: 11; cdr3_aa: CASSSVGEQYF
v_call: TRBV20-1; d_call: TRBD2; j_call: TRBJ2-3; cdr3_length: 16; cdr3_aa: CSARAAGLAGTDTQYF
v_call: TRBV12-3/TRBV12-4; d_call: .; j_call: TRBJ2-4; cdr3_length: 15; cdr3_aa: CASSLISGAKNIQYF
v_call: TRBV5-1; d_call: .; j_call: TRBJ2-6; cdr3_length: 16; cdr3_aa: CASSLRLGSGANVLTF
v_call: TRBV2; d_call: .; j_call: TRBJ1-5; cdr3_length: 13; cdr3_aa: CASNQGGNQPQHF
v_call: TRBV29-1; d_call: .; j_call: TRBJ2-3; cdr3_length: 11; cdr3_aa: CSVGTTDTQYF
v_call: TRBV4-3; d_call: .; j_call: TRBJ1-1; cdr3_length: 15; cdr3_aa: CASSQDLGMNTEAFF
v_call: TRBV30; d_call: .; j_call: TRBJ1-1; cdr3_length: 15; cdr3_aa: CASRGIRRMNTEAFF
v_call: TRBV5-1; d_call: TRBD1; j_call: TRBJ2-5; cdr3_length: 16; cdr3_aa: CASSLVWGTGRSAVYF
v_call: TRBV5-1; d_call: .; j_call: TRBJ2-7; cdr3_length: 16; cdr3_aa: CASSLGSLGRSYEQYF
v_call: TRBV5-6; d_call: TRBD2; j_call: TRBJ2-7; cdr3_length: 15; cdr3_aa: CASSKTSGGSYEQYF
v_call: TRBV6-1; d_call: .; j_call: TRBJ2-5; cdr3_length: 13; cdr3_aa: CASSEGIRETQYF
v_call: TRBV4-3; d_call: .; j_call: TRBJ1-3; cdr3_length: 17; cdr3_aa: CASSQRPRTGGGNTIYF
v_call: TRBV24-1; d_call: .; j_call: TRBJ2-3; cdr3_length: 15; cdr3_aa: CATSDSRELTDTQYF
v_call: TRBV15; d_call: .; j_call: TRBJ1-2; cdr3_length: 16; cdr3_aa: CATSRSLLAPNYGYTF
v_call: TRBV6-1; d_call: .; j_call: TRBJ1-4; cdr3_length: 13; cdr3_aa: CARSIGRHEKLFF
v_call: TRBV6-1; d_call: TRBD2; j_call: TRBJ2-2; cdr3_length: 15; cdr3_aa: CASYAGLADTGELFF
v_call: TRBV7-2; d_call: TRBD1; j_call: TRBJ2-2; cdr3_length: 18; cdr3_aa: CASSLGRDRGANTGELFF
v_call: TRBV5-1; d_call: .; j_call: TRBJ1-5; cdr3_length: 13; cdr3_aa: CASSEGQNQPQHF
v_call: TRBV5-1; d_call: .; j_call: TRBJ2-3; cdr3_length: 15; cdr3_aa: CASSFSGTPGDTQYF
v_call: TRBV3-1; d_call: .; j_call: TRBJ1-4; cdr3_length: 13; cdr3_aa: CASSQAGGEKLFF
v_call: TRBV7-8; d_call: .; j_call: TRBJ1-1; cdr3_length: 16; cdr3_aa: CASSLVHRALNTEAFF
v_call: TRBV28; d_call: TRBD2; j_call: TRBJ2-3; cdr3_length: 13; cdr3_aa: CASILAGTDTQYF
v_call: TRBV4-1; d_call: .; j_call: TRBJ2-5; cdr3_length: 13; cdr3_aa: CASSQDRKETQYF
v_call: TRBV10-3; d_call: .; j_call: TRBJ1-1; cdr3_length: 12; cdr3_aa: CAISESQGRAFF
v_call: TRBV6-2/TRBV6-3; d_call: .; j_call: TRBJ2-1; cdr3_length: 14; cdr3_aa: CASSPRGPYNEQFF
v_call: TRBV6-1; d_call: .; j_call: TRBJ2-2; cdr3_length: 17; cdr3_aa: CASSERALGVGTGELFF
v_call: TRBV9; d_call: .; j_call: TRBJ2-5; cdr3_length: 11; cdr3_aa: CASSRDGTQYF
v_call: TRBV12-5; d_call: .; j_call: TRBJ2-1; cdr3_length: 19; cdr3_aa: CASGLVQGAGRSSYNEQFF
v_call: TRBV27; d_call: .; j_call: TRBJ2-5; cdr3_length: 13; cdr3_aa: CASSFRHVETQYF
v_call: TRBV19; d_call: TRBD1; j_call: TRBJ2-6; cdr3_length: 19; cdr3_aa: CASEAPTGFGFTGANVLTF
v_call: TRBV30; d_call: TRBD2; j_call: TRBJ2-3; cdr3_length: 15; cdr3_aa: CAWSGLAGFTDTQYF
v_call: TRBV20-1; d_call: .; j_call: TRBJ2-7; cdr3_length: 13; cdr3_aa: CSARHSGNYEQYF
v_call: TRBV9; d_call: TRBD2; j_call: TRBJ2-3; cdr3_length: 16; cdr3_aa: CASSSSAGGSRDTQYF
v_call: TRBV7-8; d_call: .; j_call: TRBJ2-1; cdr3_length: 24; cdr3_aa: CASTIGRPGQGGSGALSSYNEQFF
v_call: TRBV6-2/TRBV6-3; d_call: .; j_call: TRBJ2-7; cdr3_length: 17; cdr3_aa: CASSYDFGRPSTYEQYF
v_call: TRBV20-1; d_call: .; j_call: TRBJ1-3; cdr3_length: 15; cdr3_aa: CSVSPGQLAGNTIYF
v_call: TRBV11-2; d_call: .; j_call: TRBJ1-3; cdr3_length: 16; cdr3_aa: CASSLLSAYSGNTIYF
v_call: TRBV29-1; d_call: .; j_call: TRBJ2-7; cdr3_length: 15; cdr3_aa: CSVNPDPSFSNEQYF
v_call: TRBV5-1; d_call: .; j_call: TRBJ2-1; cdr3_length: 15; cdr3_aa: CASSRDGDSYNEQFF
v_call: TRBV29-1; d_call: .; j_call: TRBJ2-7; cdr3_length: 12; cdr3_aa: CSVGPGDSQQYF
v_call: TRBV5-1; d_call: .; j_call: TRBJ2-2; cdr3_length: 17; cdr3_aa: CGSSLVGTKPYTGELFF
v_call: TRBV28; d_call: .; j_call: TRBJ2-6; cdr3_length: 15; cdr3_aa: CASSRGGSGANVLTF
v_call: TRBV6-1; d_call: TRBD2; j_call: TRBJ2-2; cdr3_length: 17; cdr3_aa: CASTFGRGATSTGELFF
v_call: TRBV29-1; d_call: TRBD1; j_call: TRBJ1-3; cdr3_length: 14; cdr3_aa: CSGMQGASGNTIYF